These 26 T cell receptor beta chains share one sample of origin, sequenced in a study of cytomegalovirus exposure and HLA in healthy donors. The PCR had 60 Vbeta and 13 Jbeta primers. The data were produced by immunoSEQ multiplex PCR, yet TCRdb's version contains in-frame clones alone and is incomplete. The sample lists roughly 43,000 clones, approximately 75% occurring once. The source material was PBMCs. Receptors originate from a man younger than 40 in good health and CMV-seronegative.

The table lists this clone with a count of one. The J gene is TRBJ2-3, the V gene TRBV5-1, with a possible D match to TRBD2 (6 bases). This CDR3 has 13 residues. The V end was cut by 4 bases, the J end by 3 bases, with 9 bases between. Germline V gives CDR1 SGHRS, CDR2 YFSETQ. The CDR3 sequence is CASSDGSTDTQYF. The CDR3 nucleotides are TGCGCCAGCAGCGACGGGAGTACAGATACGCAGTATTTT. Variable domain in full (rest from reference TRBV5-1 and TRBJ2-3): KAGVTQTPRYLIKTRGQQVTLSCSPISGHRSVSWYQQTPGQGLQFLFEYFSETQRNKGNFPGRFSGRQFSNSRSEMNVSTLELGDSALYLCASSDGSTDTQYFGPGTRLTVL.

The V gene is TRBV19, the J gene TRBJ1-4, with D possibly being TRBD1 (5 bases). From germline, CDR1 is LNHDA and CDR2 SQIVND (reference sequence). The V end lost 5 bases, the J end lost 8 bases, and 12 bases lay between the germline ends. The CDR3 consists of 13 residues. For the CDR3, the DNA is TGTGCCAGTAGTCGAAGCCGGGGGGAAAAACTGTTTTTT. This encodes CASSRSRGEKLFF.

The chain combines TRBV6-4 with TRBJ2-1; D might be TRBD1 (7 bases). CDR3 length: 13 residues. Germline loops: CDR1 MRHNA, CDR2 SNTAGT. The V end was cut by 2 bases, the J end by 11 bases, with 13 bases between. For the CDR3, the DNA is TGTGCCAGCAGTGACGGGAGGACAGGCAAGCAGTTCTTC. It codes for CASSDGRTGKQFF.

The chain carries TRBV7-9 and TRBJ1-1; TRBD1 is a possible D gene (5 bases). CDR3 length equals 16 residues. V lost 1 base and J 1 base, leaving 13 bases between the germline ends. The germline CDR1 and CDR2 sequences are SEHNR and FQNEAQ (reference sequence). CDR3 DNA: TGTGCCAGCAGCTTAGTCGGGGGGGGTAAGAACACTGAAGCTTTCTTT. Its translation: CASSLVGGGKNTEAFF.

This clone is labeled medium-sized. CDR3 in amino acids: CASSPRSTNTEAFF. DNA for the CDR3: TGTGCCAGCTCACCACGGTCTACGAACACTGAAGCTTTCTTT. The V call is TRBV18, the J call TRBJ1-1, with no clear D. Trimming removed 1 base at V and 1 base at J, with 7 bases between. This CDR3 comprises 14 residues. The germline V gene encodes CDR1 KGHSH and CDR2 LQKENI.

This clone was detected only a few times. The J gene is TRBJ2-1, the V gene TRBV4-2, with 7 bases fitting TRBD2. The CDR3 covers 13 residues. The trim removed 0 bases at V and 7 bases at J, leaving 0 bases unmatched. Germline CDR1 and CDR2: LGHNA and YNFKEQ. In DNA form, the CDR3 reads TGTGCCAGCAGCCAAGAGGGAGGGAATGAGCAGTTCTTC. This gives the protein CASSQEGGNEQFF.

The rearrangement joins TRBV5-4 to TRBJ2-1, with TRBD1 identical over 8 bases. Germline V gene lookup returns CDR1 SGHNT and CDR2 YYREEE (reference sequence). The CDR3 covers 16 residues. Trimming cost V 4 bases and J 0 bases; bases outside gene matches: 6. CDR3 nucleotide sequence: TGTGCCAGCAGCCGTGGACAGGGAGACTCCTACAATGAGCAGTTCTTC. As protein: CASSRGQGDSYNEQFF.

This rearrangement joins TRBV5-6 to TRBJ2-3; 12 nucleotides align to TRBD1. Germline V lookup: CDR1 SGHDT, CDR2 YYEEEE. V shed 3 bases, J shed 0 bases, and the junction held 5 bases outside the gene matches. The CDR3 has 17 residues. CDR3 DNA sequence: TGTGCCAGCAGCTGGGACAGGGGGCGGTTGAGCACAGATACGCAGTATTTT. Protein: CASSWDRGRLSTDTQYF.

This clone appeared a few times. The chain is built from TRBV6-5 and TRBJ2-7; 13 bases agree with TRBD2. This CDR3 spans 15 amino acids. The V gene's germline CDR1 is MNHEY and CDR2 SVGAGI. The trim removed 7 bases at V and 5 bases at J, leaving 8 bases unmatched. The CDR3 sequence: CASNKLAGGFHEQYF. CDR3 nucleotide sequence: TGTGCCAGCAACAAACTAGCGGGAGGGTTCCACGAGCAGTACTTC.

As regards this clone: No DNA is shown, since the ends of the CDR3 on it are uncertain; the CDR3 is the one TCRdb lists. CDR3 loop: CASSTSTGRSPLHF. The J gene is TRBJ1-6, the V gene TRBV6-6; no check of the table's D call, TRBD1, against the DNA was made. Looked up from germline, CDR1 is MNHNY and CDR2 is SVGAGI (reference sequence). With termini counted, the CDR3 has 14 amino acids.

Turning to this clone: Germline is not matched at one junction end, which may reflect a read error. The genes are TRBV5-5 and TRBJ2-3; D gene unclear. This CDR3 is 12 amino acids long. CDR1 is SGHKS, CDR2 YYEKEE, per germline (reference sequence). Written as DNA, the CDR3 is TGTGCCAGCAGCGAAGACACAAATACGCAGTATTTT. This translates into CASSEDTNTQYF.

This chain connects TRBV18 to TRBJ2-1, with TRBD1 matching 7 bases. J lost 4 bases, V lost 4 bases, and 10 bases had no gene match. The CDR3 runs 16 residues. The germline CDR1 and CDR2 sequences are KGHSH and LQKENI. The CDR3 coding sequence is TGTGCCAGCTCACGACAAACCGGGACAGCTTACAATGAGCAGTTCTTC. As protein: CASSRQTGTAYNEQFF.

The chain is built from TRBV21-1 and TRBJ2-7; the table gives TRBD2 as D, unverified against the DNA. TRBV21-1 is labeled a pseudogene. The CDR3 has 13 amino acids. CDR3 residues: CASSVPGGGEQYF. The CDR3 DNA sequence: TGTGCCAGCAGCGTTCCGGGGGGGGGCGAGCAGTACTTC.

The V and J genes are TRBV10-3 and TRBJ1-3, with no clear D. The germline V gene encodes CDR1 ENHRY and CDR2 SYGVKD. The CDR3 is 14 amino acids. V was pared by 8 bases and J by 0 bases, with 11 bases between. The CDR3 spells CAIGARTSGNTIYF. CDR3 DNA: TGTGCCATCGGAGCGCGAACCTCTGGAAACACCATATATTTT.

J is TRBJ2-3 and V is TRBV29-1, with 8 nucleotides matching TRBD2. The CDR3 has 13 amino acids. CDR1 is SQVTM, CDR2 ANQGSEA, per germline. V gave up 7 bases and J gave up 5 bases; unmatched junction bases: 8. The CDR3, as DNA: TGCAGCGGCCTAGGACTAGCCGTAGATACGCAGTATTTT. As protein: CSGLGLAVDTQYF.

The chain joins TRBV19 to TRBJ2-7, with D possibly being TRBD2 (6 bases). The ends were cut back, 7 bases at V and 4 bases at J, with 14 bases in the middle. There are 13 residues in the CDR3. CDR1 is LNHDA and CDR2 is SQIVND in the germline V gene (reference sequence). This chain's CDR3 is CASKARGGYEQYF. CDR3 nucleotide sequence: TGTGCCAGTAAGGCGAGGGGAGGTTACGAGCAGTACTTC.

This clone was counted once. V and J are TRBV15 and TRBJ1-5, with 8 nucleotides matching TRBD1. Germline V gives CDR1 LNHNV, CDR2 YYDKDF (reference sequence). The CDR3 extends over 15 amino acids. The V gene end was trimmed by 5 bases and the J gene end by 6 bases; junction bases not matched to a gene: 9. CDR3 DNA sequence: TGTGCCACCAGCCTTGACAGGGGATCGGGTCAGCCCCAGCATTTT. Protein: CATSLDRGSGQPQHF.

In this sample, this clone turned up once. J is TRBJ2-3 and V is TRBV9, with 7 bases that match TRBD2. The CDR3 contains 16 residues. CDR1 is SGDLS, CDR2 YYNGEE, per germline. The junction had 8 bases not matched to a gene; V was cut back by 4 bases and J by 0 bases. In DNA form, the CDR3 reads TGTGCCAGCAGCTTTCGACTAGCCCCCAGCACAGATACGCAGTATTTT. Translating gives CASSFRLAPSTDTQYF.

This clone was detected only once. The rearrangement links TRBV13 to TRBJ2-7; 10 bases line up with TRBD2. Germline loops: CDR1 PRHDT, CDR2 FYEKMQ (reference sequence). CDR3 size: 17 residues. Unmatched junction bases numbered 13, after V lost 4 bases and J lost 4 bases. The CDR3 here is CASSSNGDTSGEYEQYF. The DNA of the CDR3 is TGTGCCAGCAGCTCCAATGGGGATACTAGCGGGGAGTACGAGCAGTACTTC. The full variable domain, in which reference TRBV13 and TRBJ2-7 provide the parts outside the CDR3, is AAGVIQSPRHLIKEKRETATLKCYPIPRHDTVYWYQQGPGQDPQFLISFYEKMQSDKGSIPDRFSAQQFSDYHSELNMSSLELGDSALYFCASSSNGDTSGEYEQYFGPGTRLTVT.

The gene calls are TRBV6-6 and TRBJ1-5, with D hard to call. The CDR3 runs to 14 residues. Germline CDR1 and CDR2: MNHNY and SVGAGI (reference sequence). Trimming stripped 6 bases from V and 3 bases from J, with 12 bases between. CDR3 amino acids: CASSPHSNNQPQHF. The CDR3 DNA reads TGTGCCAGCAGCCCACACAGTAACAATCAGCCCCAGCATTTT.

V and J are TRBV18 and TRBJ2-1; the match to TRBD2 covers 10 bases. J gave up 7 bases and V 3 bases, and 9 bases lay outside the gene matches. Germline V gene sequence: CDR1 KGHSH, CDR2 LQKENI. This CDR3 is 16 amino acids long. CDR3 coding DNA: TGTGCCAGCTCACCTCTAGCGGGAGCGGTGGGAAATGAGCAGTTCTTC. This encodes CASSPLAGAVGNEQFF.

The J gene is TRBJ2-1, the V gene TRBV9; weak D call: TRBD2 (6 bases). This CDR3 spans 15 amino acids. Trimming removed 2 bases from V and 0 bases from J, with 9 bases in between. Germline lookup yields CDR1 SGDLS and CDR2 YYNGEE. The CDR3 DNA reads TGTGCCAGCAGCGTTAGCGGAGGCTCCTACAATGAGCAGTTCTTC. Protein sequence: CASSVSGGSYNEQFF.

This chain uses TRBV9 with TRBJ1-6, with D maybe TRBD1 (5 bases). CDR3 length: 16 amino acids. The V gene lost 3 bases and the J gene lost 10 bases, with 20 bases spanning the gap. Germline V CDR1 and CDR2: SGDLS, YYNGEE. The DNA for the CDR3 is TGTGCCAGCAGCGCTCAGCGGGGGGGTAGTGGCTCACCCCTCCACTTT. Its protein is CASSAQRGGSGSPLHF.

The chain is built from TRBV28 and TRBJ2-1; 10 nucleotides match TRBD2. V shed 10 bases and J 0 bases; nucleotides not matched to a gene: 12. The CDR3 extends over 17 amino acids. The germline CDR1 and CDR2 sequences are MDHEN and SYDVKM. CDR3 in DNA: TGTGCCATCCAACCGGGACTAGCGTCATCCTCCTACAATGAGCAGTTCTTC. Protein product: CAIQPGLASSSYNEQFF.

Here the CDR3 DNA reads TGTGCCAGCAGCGTCAGGTGGACCGGGGAGCTGTTTTTT. This translates into CASSVRWTGELFF. The genes are TRBV9 and TRBJ2-2; D unresolved. V was pared by 2 bases and J by 5 bases, with 7 bases between. This CDR3 is 13 amino acids long. From germline, CDR1 is SGDLS and CDR2 YYNGEE.

Concerning this clone: One end of the junction fails to match germline, which may point to a read error. This chain uses TRBV5-8 with TRBJ2-7, with D possibly TRBD2 on 5 matching bases. The CDR3 is 12 residues long. Looked up from germline, CDR1 is SGHTS and CDR2 is YDEGEE. The chain's CDR3 is CASSFGLAGMDF. CDR3 sequence (DNA): TGTGCCAGCAGCTTTGGGCTCGCCGGGATGGACTTC.